The T cell receptor beta chain under discussion was sequenced for a study of PD-L1 blockade in urothelial cancer. For this clone: A junction boundary mismatches the germline segment, possibly from a read error.

Germline V lookup: CDR1 WSHSY, CDR2 SAAADI. This CDR3 contains 13 residues. The sample's time point: peripheral blood 6 weeks after treatment start. TCRdb keeps only in-frame clones here, not all; method: immunoSEQ multiplex PCR. The table lists about 120,000 clones, around 89% of them singletons. J is TRBJ2-7 and V is TRBV10-2; 8 bases map to TRBD1. This receptor was obtained from a man in his sixties with urothelial cancer. The source was PBMCs, collected around atezolizumab (anti-PD-L1) treatment. CDR3 nucleotide sequence: TGCGCCAGCAGTGACACCGGACAGGGCGATGGGGCCTTC. This translates into CASSDTGQGDGAF.